This TCR beta chain was sequenced for a study of T cells after posttransplantation cyclophosphamide. Points on this clone: Its specificity is unknown.

Between the trimmed V and J ends, which lost 4 bases and 0 bases, there was a span of 16 bases. Per germline, CDR1 MNHNS and CDR2 SASEGT. The CDR3 spans 17 residues. Assay: immunoSEQ multiplex PCR; the TCRdb copy retains only in-frame clones and omits some. This sample has 9,700 or so clones, with roughly 98% found just once. Whole-study results and caveats: Blood and skin or GI T cell repertoires showed limited TRB overlap. Later post-transplant blood repertoires were often dominated by donor CD8+ memory clones.

Cells defined as naive were viable CD3+CD4+ or CD3+CD8+ and CCR7+CD45RA+CD45RO-CD95-CD27+CD28+. Peripheral blood was collected from the related graft donor on the marrow donation day. The sequenced material came from naive CD4+ T cells sorted from PBMCs. The genes are TRBV6-1 and TRBJ2-1; D might be TRBD1 (6 bases). This receptor was obtained from a woman aged 55 to 70 in good health, CMV-negative, and a related stem cell transplant donor. CDR3 nucleotide sequence: TGTGCCAGCAGTGTGTTACCAGGGGCAGGCTCCTACAATGAGCAGTTCTTC. It is translated as CASSVLPGAGSYNEQFF.